This T cell receptor (beta chain) was found in a study of regulatory T cells in long-lasting Graves disease (dated by TCRdb to about 2021). Turning to the overall study: Newly diagnosed Graves' disease patients had taken antithyroid drugs for less than 3 months. The study took place in China and was registered as a clinical trial. TCR sequencing covered 13 persistent and 20 or so newly diagnosed Graves' disease patients, some 33 samples in total. Peripheral blood TCR sequencing and RNA sequencing compared persistent Graves' disease patients with newly diagnosed Graves' disease patients. The full study reports these points: Persistent disease showed preferential use of TRBV28, TRBJ1-2 and TRBJ2-5, whereas newly diagnosed disease favored TRBV20-1 and TRBJ2-1. Sequencing and analysis were restricted to the TCR beta chain. More public clonotypes were shared among persistent patients (2,741) than among newly diagnosed patients (roughly 1,000). Because the primary lesion, thyroid tissue, could not be accessed, the study looked at peripheral blood alone. Lower TCR Shannon entropy and fewer highly expanded clones were observed in persistent Graves' disease patients than in newly diagnosed patients, which suggested clonal expansion. The small sample size was acknowledged by the authors as a limitation that may reduce accuracy.

Library method: multiplex PCR. Sequencing was carried out with an Illumina HiSeq 4000. To build TCR beta libraries, CDR3 regions were amplified by Arm-PCR using iRepertoire HTBI primers. PCR products were gel purified before sequencing. In the paper's pipeline: Across samples, 60 to 80 TRBV and 13 to 15 TRBJ segments were identified and used for gene usage analysis of CDR3 amino acid clonotypes. COPE and FqMerger were used to merge filtered high-quality paired reads into contigs. Contigs were aligned with BLAST to IMGT TRBV, TRBD and TRBJ reference genes, and CDR3 was defined per IMGT. Any clonotype with a frequency above 0.1% was classified as a highly expanded clone. Repertoire diversity was measured by Shannon entropy, and V-J evenness by the Gini coefficient. A clonotype found in more than one individual was treated as public. The raw public reads went through TCRdb reprocessing: fastp at Q25, MiXCR clone calling, in-frame beta chains kept. Rows are unified per CDR3 protein, each entry keeping the most common DNA and genes. The V and J calls shown here were made by TCRdb, not taken from the authors' results. This sample gives around 250,000 distinct CDR3 sequences in total; 18% of them show up just once. Over 20% of the sample is taken by the ten largest.

This clonotype was detected many times. Its antigen has not been determined. One base away there is no much larger clone; base qualities are not given. The cysteine opens and the phenylalanine closes a CDR3 of 18 amino acids. Just CDR3 DNA is preserved here, 54 bases in frame from base 1. The junction shows trimming of 7 bases on V and 5 bases on J, and the gene matches do not reach 19 bases of it. The germline V gene sets CDR1 to MNHNS and CDR2 to SASEGT. In the paper's terms, the time point label means: newly diagnosed GD, antithyroid drugs for less than 3 months. RNA was extracted from PBMCs in TRIzol for both TCR sequencing and RNA sequencing. The diagnosis of Graves' disease followed American Thyroid Association guidelines. The patients came from an endocrinology department in Xi'an, China. From each patient, around 9 milliliters of peripheral blood was collected into an EDTA anticoagulant tube. Ficoll Paque Plus density gradient separation was used to isolate PBMCs, and no further T cell sorting was performed. An Agilent 2100 Bioanalyzer and agarose gel were used to check RNA quality, while a NanoDrop 2000 measured RNA concentration.

The origin of this receptor is a female donor with Graves disease. The V gene is TRBV6-1 and the J gene is TRBJ2-5, with 10 bases matching TRBD2. The source was peripheral blood mononuclear cells (PBMCs), collected at new diagnosis, from a patient treated with antithyroid drugs. In nucleotide form, the sequence is TGTGCCAGCATGGACGCGGGGGGAGCGGGAGGGCTTATGGAGACCCAGTACTTC. Its coded protein is CASMDAGGAGGLMETQYF.